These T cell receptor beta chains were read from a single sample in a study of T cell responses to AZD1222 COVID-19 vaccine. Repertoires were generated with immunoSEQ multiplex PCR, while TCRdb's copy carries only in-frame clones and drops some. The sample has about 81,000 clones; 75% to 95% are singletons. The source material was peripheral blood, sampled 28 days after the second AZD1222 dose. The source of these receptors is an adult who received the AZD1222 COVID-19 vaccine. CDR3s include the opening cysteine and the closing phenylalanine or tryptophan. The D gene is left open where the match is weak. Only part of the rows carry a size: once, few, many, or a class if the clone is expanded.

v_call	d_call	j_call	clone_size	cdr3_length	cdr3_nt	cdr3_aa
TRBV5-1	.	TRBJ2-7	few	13	TGCGCCAGCAGCTTAGGCCACCCCTACGAGCAGTACTTC	CASSLGHPYEQYF
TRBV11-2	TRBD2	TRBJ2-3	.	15	TGTGCCAGCAGCTCCTTAGCGGGAGGCGCAGATACGCAGTATTTT	CASSSLAGGADTQYF
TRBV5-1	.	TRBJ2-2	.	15	TGCGCCAGCAGCTACCAGGGTTCGGACACCGGGGAGCTGTTTTTT	CASSYQGSDTGELFF
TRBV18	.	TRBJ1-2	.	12	TGTGCCAGCTCACCCGACAGCTATGGCTACACCTTC	CASSPDSYGYTF
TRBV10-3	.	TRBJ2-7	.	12	TGTGCCAGCGCGAAACAGGGCTACGAGCAGTACTTC	CASAKQGYEQYF
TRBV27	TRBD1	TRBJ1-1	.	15	TGTGCCAGCAGTTTAGTGGGACAGGGGTACACTGAAGCTTTCTTT	CASSLVGQGYTEAFF
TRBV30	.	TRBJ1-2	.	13	TGTGCCTTGACAAGGACGGCAGGACTTGGCTACACCTTC	CALTRTAGLGYTF
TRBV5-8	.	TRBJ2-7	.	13	TGTGCCAGCAGCGGGAACAGGGTTGGCGAGCAGTACTTC	CASSGNRVGEQYF
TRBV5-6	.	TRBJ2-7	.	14	TGTGCCAGCAGCTTGGCCCGTACAGCCTACGAGCAGTACTTC	CASSLARTAYEQYF
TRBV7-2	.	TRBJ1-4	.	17	TGTGCCAGCAGCTTAGTAGGGGTGAGGGGGTCTAATGAAAAACTGTTTTTT	CASSLVGVRGSNEKLFF
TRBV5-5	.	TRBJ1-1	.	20	TGTGCCAGCAGCTTAGGGGGGGCCCCGTCCTCCGACTATCTGAACACTGAAGCTTTCTTT	CASSLGGAPSSDYLNTEAFF
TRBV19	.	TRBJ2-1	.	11	TGTGCCAGTAGTATACAGGGCGGTCTGTTCTTC	CASSIQGGLFF
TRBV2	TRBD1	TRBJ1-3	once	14	TGTGCCAGCAGCGTCGGGACAGCGGGAAACACCATATATTTT	CASSVGTAGNTIYF
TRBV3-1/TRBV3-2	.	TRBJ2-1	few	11	TGTGCCAGCAGCTACGGGAAGGGGCAGTTCTTC	CASSYGKGQFF
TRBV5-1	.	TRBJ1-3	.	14	TGCGCCAGCAGCTTGGGGGGACGGGAAAACACCATATATTTT	CASSLGGRENTIYF
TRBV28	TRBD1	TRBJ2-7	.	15	TGTGCCAGCAGTCCAGCAGGGGGTCGCAGGGACGAGCAGTACTTC	CASSPAGGRRDEQYF
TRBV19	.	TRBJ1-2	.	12	TGTGCCAGTAGTATCTCTAACTATGGCTACACCTTC	CASSISNYGYTF
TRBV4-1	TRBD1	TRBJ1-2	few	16	TGCGCCAGCAGCCAGCCGGGACAGGGAAGAGGGTATGGCTACACCTTC	CASSQPGQGRGYGYTF
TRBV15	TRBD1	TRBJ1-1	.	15	TGTGCCACCAGCAGCCGACAGGGGGCTGGTTCTGAAGCTTTCTTT	CATSSRQGAGSEAFF
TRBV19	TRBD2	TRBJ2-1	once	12	TGTGCCAGTAGTTTGGGGCAGCGGGAGGAATTCTTC	CASSLGQREEFF
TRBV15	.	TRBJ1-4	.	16	TGTGCCACCAGCAGCCGACTTGGGGGTGGAGACGAAAAACTGTTTTTT	CATSSRLGGGDEKLFF
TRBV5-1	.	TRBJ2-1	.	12	TGCGCCAGCAGCTACGAACCGGGACGGAAGTTCTTC	CASSYEPGRKFF
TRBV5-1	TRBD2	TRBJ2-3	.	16	TGCGCCAGCAGCGCAGGACTAGCGGGAGCCACAGATACGCAGTATTTT	CASSAGLAGATDTQYF
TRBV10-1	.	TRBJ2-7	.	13	TGCGCCAGCAGTTCTAGCGTCTTAGGCGAGCAGTACTTC	CASSSSVLGEQYF
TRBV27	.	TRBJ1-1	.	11	TGTGCCAGCAGTTTGAGGGCTGAAGCTTTCTTT	CASSLRAEAFF
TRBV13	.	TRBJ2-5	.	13	TGTGCCAGCGGGTCGACGGTTACAGAGACCCAGTACTTC	CASGSTVTETQYF
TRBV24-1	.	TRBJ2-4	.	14	TGTGCCACCAGTGATTCAATAGCCAAAAACATTCAGTACTTC	CATSDSIAKNIQYF
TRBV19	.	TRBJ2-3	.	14	TGTGCCAGTAGCCTCGGGACTGCCACAGATACGCAGTATTTT	CASSLGTATDTQYF
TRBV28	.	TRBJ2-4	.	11	TGTGCCAGCAGTTTGGAGGGGATTCAGTACTTC	CASSLEGIQYF
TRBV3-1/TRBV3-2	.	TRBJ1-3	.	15	TGTGCCAGCAGCCAAGGGCGGTCGGTGGGAAACACCATATATTTT	CASSQGRSVGNTIYF
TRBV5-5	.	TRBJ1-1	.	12	TGTGCCAGCAGCTCGAGCATAACTGAAGCTTTCTTT	CASSSSITEAFF
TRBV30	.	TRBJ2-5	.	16	TGTGCCTGGTCATTTAACTCGGGGCACCCGCAAGAGACCCAGTACTTC	CAWSFNSGHPQETQYF
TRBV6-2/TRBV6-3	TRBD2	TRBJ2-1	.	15	TGTGCCAGCAGTTACTTAGCGGGAGGGATGAATGAGCAGTTCTTC	CASSYLAGGMNEQFF
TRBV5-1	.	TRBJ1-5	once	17	TGCGCCAACACCCAAAGTCCGGGGGGCAAGAGCAATCAGCCCCAGCATTTT	CANTQSPGGKSNQPQHF
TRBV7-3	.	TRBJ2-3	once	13	TGTGCCAGCAGCTCCTCCTACACAGATACGCAGTATTTT	CASSSSYTDTQYF
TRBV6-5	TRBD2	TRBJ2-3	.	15	TGTGCCAGCAGTTTAGCGGGAGGGGGCAGGGATACGCAGTATTTT	CASSLAGGGRDTQYF
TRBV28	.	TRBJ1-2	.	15	TGTGCCAGCAGTCCCCCCGTACGGCTAGTCTATGGCTACACCTTC	CASSPPVRLVYGYTF
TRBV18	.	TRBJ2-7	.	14	TGTGCCAGCTCACCACCGGACTTTGGGCGGGAGCAGTACTTC	CASSPPDFGREQYF
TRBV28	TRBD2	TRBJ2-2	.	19	TGTGCCAGCAGTCCGACGAGACTAGCGGGAGGGAACAGGGCCGGGGAGCTGTTTTTT	CASSPTRLAGGNRAGELFF
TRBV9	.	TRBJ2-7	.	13	TGTGCCAGCAGCGTATCGGTAGTGAACGAGCAGTACTTC	CASSVSVVNEQYF
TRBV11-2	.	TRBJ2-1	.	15	TGTGCCAGCAGCTTAGTCCCCACTAGCCGCAATGAGCAGTTCTTC	CASSLVPTSRNEQFF
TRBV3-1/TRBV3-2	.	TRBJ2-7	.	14	TGTGCCAGCAGCCAAGGACGGGTATCCTACGAGCAGTACTTC	CASSQGRVSYEQYF
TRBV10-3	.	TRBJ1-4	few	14	TGTGCCATCAAAGACAGTGATTCTAATGAAAAACTGTTTTTT	CAIKDSDSNEKLFF
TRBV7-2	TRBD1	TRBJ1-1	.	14	TGTGCCAGCAGCCCACAGGGGAGAGGGACTGAAGCTTTCTTT	CASSPQGRGTEAFF
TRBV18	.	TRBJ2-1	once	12	TGTGCCAGCTCACCAAACCTAGCCGAGCAGTTCTTC	CASSPNLAEQFF
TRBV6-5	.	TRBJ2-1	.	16	TGTGCCAGCAGTTACTCCTTTGGGACTGCCAACAATGAGCAGTTCTTC	CASSYSFGTANNEQFF
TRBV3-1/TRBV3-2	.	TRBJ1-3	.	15	TGTGCCAGCAGCCAAGTTATAGTCTCTGGAAACACCATATATTTT	CASSQVIVSGNTIYF
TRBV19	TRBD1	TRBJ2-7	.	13	TGTGCCAGTAGTAGACAGGGGGCCTACGAGCAGTACTTC	CASSRQGAYEQYF
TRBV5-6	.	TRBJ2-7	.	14	TGTGCCAGCAGCTTGGTCAGGAGCTCCTACGAGCAGTACTTC	CASSLVRSSYEQYF
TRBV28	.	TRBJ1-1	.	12	TGTGCGATTTCCCGGGACAAGGGTGAAGCTTTCTTT	CAISRDKGEAFF
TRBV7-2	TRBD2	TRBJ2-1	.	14	TGTGCCAGCAGCGAGAGACTAGCTATGGATGAGCAGTTCTTC	CASSERLAMDEQFF
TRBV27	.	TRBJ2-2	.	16	TGTGCCAGCAGCCCTTTAGGACATCAGAACACCGGGGAGCTGTTTTTT	CASSPLGHQNTGELFF
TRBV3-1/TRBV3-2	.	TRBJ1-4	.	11	TGTGCCAGCAGCCAAGCCCCACCTTTGGACTTT	CASSQAPPLDF
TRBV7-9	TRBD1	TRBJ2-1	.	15	TGTGCCAGCAGCTCCCGGGACAGGGGGCTCAATGAGCAGTTCTTC	CASSSRDRGLNEQFF
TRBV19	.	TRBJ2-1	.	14	TGTGCCAGCCTCAACCGGGAAGGACAAGGTGAGCAGTTCTTC	CASLNREGQGEQFF